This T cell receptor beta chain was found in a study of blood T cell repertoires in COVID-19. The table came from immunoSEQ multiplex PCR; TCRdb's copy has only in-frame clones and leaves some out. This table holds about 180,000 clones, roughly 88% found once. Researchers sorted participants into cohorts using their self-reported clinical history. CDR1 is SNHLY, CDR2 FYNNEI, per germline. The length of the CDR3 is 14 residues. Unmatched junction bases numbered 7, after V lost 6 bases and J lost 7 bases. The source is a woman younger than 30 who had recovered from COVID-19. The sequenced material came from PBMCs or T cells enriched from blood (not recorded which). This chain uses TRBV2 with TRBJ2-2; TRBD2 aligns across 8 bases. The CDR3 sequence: CASSDGGADGELFF. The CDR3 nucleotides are TGTGCCAGCAGCGACGGGGGGGCCGACGGGGAGCTGTTTTTT.